This is a list of T cell receptor beta chains from one sample in a study of blood T cell repertoires in COVID-19. TCRdb's table, derived via immunoSEQ multiplex PCR, lists solely in-frame clones and lacks some. The repertoire holds under 15,000 clones, 85% seen once, with about 5.6% in the top ten. Sequences were obtained from peripheral blood. These receptors were taken from a human donor in a cohort sampled during active COVID-19. The CDR3 runs from the conserved cysteine through the conserved F or W. The order of the fields is clone size, V gene, D gene, CDR3 protein. A D gene is named only where the DNA matches it firmly. For some rows the clone size is stated as once, few or many, or as a class when expanded; others skip it.

size: NA
V: TRBV18
D: TRBD1
CDR3: CASSPPVGQGENIQYF

size: NA
V: TRBV19
D: TRBD1
CDR3: CASKIPGQFNSPLHF

size: NA
V: TRBV2
D: TRBD1
CDR3: CASSEFLRGREQYF

size: NA
V: TRBV2
D: NA
CDR3: CASSRFSEVSRWFF

size: NA
V: TRBV10-3
D: TRBD1
CDR3: CATRTGASLATNEKLFF

size: NA
V: TRBV19
D: NA
CDR3: CASSTQGNTEAFF

size: NA
V: TRBV3-1/TRBV3-2
D: NA
CDR3: CASAPGLGYEQYF

size: few
V: TRBV5-1
D: TRBD1
CDR3: CASSLAGTGGGYTF

size: NA
V: TRBV7-2
D: TRBD1
CDR3: CASSSTRQGYEQYF

size: NA
V: TRBV7-2
D: TRBD2
CDR3: CASKRVAGGDNEQFF

size: NA
V: TRBV25-1
D: TRBD1
CDR3: CASSDQGARGNTIYF

size: NA
V: TRBV4-1
D: NA
CDR3: CASSRGGGHEQFF

size: NA
V: TRBV30
D: NA
CDR3: CAWSRGGLGVQPQHF

size: NA
V: TRBV11-2
D: NA
CDR3: CASSTTGLHFSGNTIYF

size: NA
V: TRBV24-1
D: TRBD2
CDR3: CATSEGMEREPQETQYF

size: NA
V: TRBV15
D: NA
CDR3: CATSRGLATSTDTQYF

size: NA
V: TRBV19
D: NA
CDR3: CASSTGDVEYF

size: NA
V: TRBV11-1
D: TRBD1
CDR3: CASSAWTGGAYTEAFF

size: NA
V: TRBV16
D: TRBD1
CDR3: CASSQAGGFTQPQHF

size: NA
V: TRBV28
D: NA
CDR3: CASSRIRNQPQHF

size: NA
V: TRBV19
D: TRBD1
CDR3: CASRGTGTNSYEQYF

size: NA
V: TRBV18
D: NA
CDR3: CASSPPITVNQPQHF

size: NA
V: TRBV7-2
D: TRBD2
CDR3: CASSLSGGGIYNEQFF

size: NA
V: TRBV15
D: NA
CDR3: CATSREGAPGNTIYF

size: NA
V: TRBV27
D: TRBD1
CDR3: CASSLLAGTGGTEAFF

size: NA
V: TRBV4-1
D: NA
CDR3: CASRSGQETQYF

size: NA
V: TRBV10-3
D: NA
CDR3: CAISDPLSESTDTQYF

size: NA
V: TRBV7-6
D: NA
CDR3: CASSPRFREVARNNEQFF

size: NA
V: TRBV5-6
D: NA
CDR3: CASSLQGSLHTQYF

size: few
V: TRBV24-1
D: TRBD1
CDR3: CATSDLRGTGMYAGELFF

size: NA
V: TRBV11-2
D: NA
CDR3: CASSLLEQGNTGELFF

size: NA
V: TRBV5-1
D: NA
CDR3: CASSLNPRDSYEQYF

size: NA
V: TRBV6-1
D: TRBD1
CDR3: CASSDPIGQGANEKLFF

size: NA
V: TRBV5-1
D: NA
CDR3: CASSLSAEGSDTQYF

size: NA
V: TRBV3-1/TRBV3-2
D: NA
CDR3: CASSQVGTGEAFF

size: NA
V: TRBV5-1
D: NA
CDR3: CASSLVRQETQYF

size: once
V: TRBV5-4
D: TRBD1
CDR3: CASSGIVWDRASFTDTQYF

size: NA
V: TRBV19
D: TRBD2
CDR3: CASTSIAGVADTQYF

size: NA
V: TRBV7-6
D: NA
CDR3: CASSLVSGGGPQHF

size: NA
V: TRBV6-5
D: TRBD1
CDR3: CASTTDRGRYNEQFF

size: NA
V: TRBV4-1
D: TRBD1
CDR3: CASSQAPGQGQETQYF

size: once
V: TRBV21-1
D: NA
CDR3: CATRLALYEQYF

size: NA
V: TRBV24-1
D: NA
CDR3: CATSLGFNQPQHF

size: NA
V: TRBV3-1/TRBV3-2
D: NA
CDR3: CASSQGSGGASDTQYF

size: NA
V: TRBV19
D: NA
CDR3: CASRPGQRDNSPLHF

size: NA
V: TRBV30
D: NA
CDR3: CAFNSGTYNEQFF

size: NA
V: TRBV7-9
D: TRBD1
CDR3: CASSFGGQDYGYTF

size: NA
V: TRBV27
D: NA
CDR3: CASSQQGQETQYF

size: NA
V: TRBV30
D: TRBD1
CDR3: CAWTLGQGGNTIYF

size: NA
V: TRBV30
D: NA
CDR3: CAWSVDSNEKLFF

size: NA
V: TRBV28
D: NA
CDR3: CASSRTANYGYTF

size: NA
V: TRBV7-9
D: TRBD2
CDR3: CASRRLAGNTDTQYF